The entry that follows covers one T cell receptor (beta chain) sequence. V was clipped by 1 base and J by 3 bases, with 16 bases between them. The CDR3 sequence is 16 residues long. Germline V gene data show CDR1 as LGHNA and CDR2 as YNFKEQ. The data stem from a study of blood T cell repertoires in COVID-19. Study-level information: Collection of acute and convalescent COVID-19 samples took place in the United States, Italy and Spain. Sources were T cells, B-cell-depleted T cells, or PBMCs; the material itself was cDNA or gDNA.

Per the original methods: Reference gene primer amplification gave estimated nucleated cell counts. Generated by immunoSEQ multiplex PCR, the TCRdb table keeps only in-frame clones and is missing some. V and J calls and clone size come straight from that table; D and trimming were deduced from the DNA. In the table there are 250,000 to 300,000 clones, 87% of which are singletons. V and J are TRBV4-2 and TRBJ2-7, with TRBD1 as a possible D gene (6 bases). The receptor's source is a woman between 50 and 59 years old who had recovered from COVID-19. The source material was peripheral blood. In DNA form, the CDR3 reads TGTGCCAGCAGCCAAGGGGGGCCAGCGTTAAACTACGAGCAGTACTTC. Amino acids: CASSQGGPALNYEQYF.